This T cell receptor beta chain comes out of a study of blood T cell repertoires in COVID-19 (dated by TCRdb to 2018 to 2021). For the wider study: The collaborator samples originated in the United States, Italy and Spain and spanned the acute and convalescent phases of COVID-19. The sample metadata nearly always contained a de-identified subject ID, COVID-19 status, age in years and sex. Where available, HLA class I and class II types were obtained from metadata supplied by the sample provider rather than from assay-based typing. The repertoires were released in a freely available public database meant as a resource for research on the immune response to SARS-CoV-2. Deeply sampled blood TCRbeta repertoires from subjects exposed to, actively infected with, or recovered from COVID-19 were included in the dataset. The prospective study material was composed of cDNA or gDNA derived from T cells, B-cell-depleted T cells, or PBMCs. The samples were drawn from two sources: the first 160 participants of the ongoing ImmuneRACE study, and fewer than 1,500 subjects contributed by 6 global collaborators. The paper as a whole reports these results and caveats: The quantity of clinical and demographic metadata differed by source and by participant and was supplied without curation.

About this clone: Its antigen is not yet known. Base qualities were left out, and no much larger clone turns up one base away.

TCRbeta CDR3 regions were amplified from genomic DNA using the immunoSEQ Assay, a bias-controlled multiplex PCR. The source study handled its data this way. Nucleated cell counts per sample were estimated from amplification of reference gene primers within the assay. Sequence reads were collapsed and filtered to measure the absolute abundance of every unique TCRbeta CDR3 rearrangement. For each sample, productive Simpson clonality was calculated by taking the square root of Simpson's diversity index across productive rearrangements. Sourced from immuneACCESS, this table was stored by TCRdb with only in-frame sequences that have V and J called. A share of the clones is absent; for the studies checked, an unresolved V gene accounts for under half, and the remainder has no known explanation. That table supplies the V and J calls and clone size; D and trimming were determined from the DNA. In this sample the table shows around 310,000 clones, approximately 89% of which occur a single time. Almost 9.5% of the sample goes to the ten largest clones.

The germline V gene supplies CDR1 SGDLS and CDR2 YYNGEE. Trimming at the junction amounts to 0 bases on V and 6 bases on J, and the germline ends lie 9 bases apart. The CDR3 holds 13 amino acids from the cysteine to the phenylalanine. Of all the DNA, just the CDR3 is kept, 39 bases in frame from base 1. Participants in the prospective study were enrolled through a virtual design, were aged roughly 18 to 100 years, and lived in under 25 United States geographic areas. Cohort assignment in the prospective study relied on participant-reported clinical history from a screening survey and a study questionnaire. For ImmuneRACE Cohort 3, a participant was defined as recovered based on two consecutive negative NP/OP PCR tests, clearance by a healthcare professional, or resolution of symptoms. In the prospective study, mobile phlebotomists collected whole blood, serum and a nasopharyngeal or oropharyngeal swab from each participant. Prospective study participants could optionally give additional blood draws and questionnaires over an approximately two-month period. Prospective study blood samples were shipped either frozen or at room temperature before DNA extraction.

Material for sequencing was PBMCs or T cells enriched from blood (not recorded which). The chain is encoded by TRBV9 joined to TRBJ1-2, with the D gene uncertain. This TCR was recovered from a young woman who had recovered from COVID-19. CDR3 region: CASSVDAEDGYTF. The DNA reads TGTGCCAGCAGCGTAGATGCGGAGGATGGCTACACCTTC.